The entry below gives a single T cell receptor beta chain sequence along with its context. Its antigen is unidentified. The sample comes from a study of T cell responses to AZD1222 COVID-19 vaccine. Libraries were prepared by immunoSEQ multiplex PCR; TCRdb keeps only in-frame clonotypes and omits some of them. The profile covers 95,000 to 150,000 clones, with 75% to 95% appearing a single time and over 4% taken by the ten largest. Germline CDR1 reads KGHSH; CDR2 reads LQKENI. The V gene lost 6 bases and the J gene lost 7 bases, with 12 bases spanning the gap. The CDR3 runs 13 residues. Study-wide findings and caveats: Elevations in Spike-specific TCR breadth and depth followed administration of two AZD1222 doses. Among vaccine-associated CD4 TCRs, coverage spanned spike, with dominance at 160-218 and 743-854. Seropositive AZD1222 recipients at baseline numbered only 6 or 7. The donors showed a predominance of white British ancestry and of females, with possible underestimation of clonal diversity.

This TCR came from an adult who received the MenACWY meningococcal vaccine as a control. The source material was peripheral blood, sampled 28 days after the second dose of the MenACWY control vaccine. The chain uses TRBV18 and TRBJ1-4, with a possible D match to TRBD1 (5 bases). CDR3 bases: TGTGCCAGCTCGGCAGGGATTCGTGAAAAACTGTTTTTT. Translation gives CASSAGIREKLFF.